This TCR beta chain originates from a study of blood T cell repertoires in COVID-19. Overall study context: The samples span acute and convalescent COVID-19 from the United States, Italy and Spain. The analysed material was cDNA or gDNA that came from T cells, B-cell-depleted T cells, or PBMCs.

Germline assignment: CDR1 SNHLY and CDR2 FYNNEI. The CDR3 runs to 14 residues. V shed 8 bases, J shed 7 bases, and the junction held 13 bases outside the gene matches. As originally analysed: Quantification of nucleated cells was approximated via reference gene primer amplification. Profiled with immunoSEQ multiplex PCR; TCRdb holds only in-frame clones, not every one. Clonal size and the V and J genes are those of that table, whereas D and trimming came from the DNA. The data contain some 74,000 clones, roughly 80% of them singletons. The clonotype comes from a woman aged 80 or over with acute or convalescent COVID-19. The material sequenced was peripheral blood. This chain uses TRBV2 with TRBJ1-2; 7 nucleotides line up with TRBD1. The CDR3 DNA reads TGTGCCAGCGCTCAAGGACAGGTGGGGGGTGGCTACACCTTC. Translated, it gives CASAQGQVGGGYTF. Full variable domain (remainder filled in from reference TRBV2 and TRBJ1-2): EPEVTQTPSHQVTQMGQEVILRCVPISNHLYFYWYRQILGQKVEFLVSFYNNEISEKSEIFDDQFSVERPDGSNFTLKIRSTKLEDSAMYFCASAQGQVGGGYTFGSGTRLTVV.